This T cell receptor (beta chain) was obtained from a study of OX40 agonist ivuxolimab in advanced cancers. The V end lost 6 bases, the J end lost 6 bases, and 18 bases lay between the germline ends. Per the germline V gene, CDR1 is SNHLY and CDR2 is FYNNEI. The CDR3 totals 15 residues. This table comes from immunoSEQ multiplex PCR, and its TCRdb copy is limited to in-frame clones, with some not included. Counted here are 90,000 to 100,000 clones, 70% to 85% occurring once; the ten biggest clones make up more than 1.1%. Source: CD4+ or CD8+ T cells sorted from blood, taken in a trial of the OX40 agonist ivuxolimab. The gene calls are TRBV2 and TRBJ1-5, with D maybe TRBD1 (5 bases). This TCR was recovered from an adult with an advanced solid tumor such as melanoma, head and neck, liver or kidney cancer. CDR3 residues: CASSRDGGSSQPQHF. The CDR3 coding sequence is TGTGCCAGCAGCCGAGACGGGGGGTCAAGTCAGCCCCAGCATTTT.